This T cell receptor (beta chain) was documented in a study of blood T cell repertoires in COVID-19. As for the study in general: Both acute and convalescent COVID-19 samples were obtained from the United States, Italy and Spain. In each case, the material was cDNA or gDNA derived from T cells, B-cell-depleted T cells, or PBMCs.

Authors' processing steps: Amplification from reference gene primers served as the basis for estimated nucleated cell counts. Sequencing was performed with immunoSEQ multiplex PCR; in TCRdb, only in-frame clones are kept and a portion is missing. That table is the source of V, J and clone size, and D and trimming were worked out from the DNA. The table records about 130,000 clones, approximately 91% of them present only once. V shed 6 bases and J shed 1 base, with 10 bases lying between them. The CDR3 runs 14 residues. The germline V gene has CDR1 MDHEN and CDR2 SYDVKM. The chain uses TRBV28 and TRBJ2-4, with D tentatively TRBD2 (7 bases). This receptor was identified in a woman of 80 years or more with acute or convalescent COVID-19. Material: peripheral blood. The CDR3 coding sequence is TGTGCCAGCAGCGAGGGGGGGGCCAAAAACATTCAGTACTTC. This encodes CASSEGGAKNIQYF. Full variable domain (outside the CDR3, taken from reference TRBV28 and TRBJ2-4): DVKVTQSSRYLVKRTGEKVFLECVQDMDHENMFWYRQDPGLGLRLIYFSYDVKMKEKGDIPEGYSVSREKKERFSLILESASTNQTSMYLCASSEGGAKNIQYFGAGTRLSVL.